The 22 T cell receptor beta chains listed next were all sequenced from one sample in a study of T cells in Graves' hyperthyroidism and ophthalmopathy (dated by TCRdb to the late 2010s). Library preparation was by multiplex PCR. Sequencing was carried out with an Illumina HiSeq 2000. Amplification of TCR beta CDR3 regions was carried out from RNA transcripts. For the first round of RT-PCR on the TCR CDR3, the HTBI primer set was used together with the Qiagen OneStep RT-PCR kit. The raw public reads went through TCRdb reprocessing: fastp at Q25, MiXCR clone calling, in-frame beta chains kept. All rows with the same CDR3 protein become a single entry with the most common DNA and genes. Within this sample are hundreds of thousands of distinct CDR3 sequences, with approximately 40% of them counted one time only. The ten largest clones take up 7% to 10% of the sample. What was sequenced was blood. The receptor set was obtained from a man younger than 35 with Graves' hyperthyroidism.

This clonotype came up many times. The chain couples TRBV20-1 to TRBJ2-2, with TRBD2 as a possible D gene (6 bases). The CDR3 sequence is 12 residues long. From germline, CDR1 is DFQATT and CDR2 SNEGSKA (reference sequence). Trimming cost V 5 bases and J 7 bases, with 11 bases left between them. As DNA, the CDR3 is TGCAGTGCTTCGGGACTCAGCGGGGAGCTGTTTTTT. The encoded protein is CSASGLSGELFF.

As concerns this clonotype: A much larger clone differs from this one at a single base, so this may be a read error. This sequence joins TRBV6-5 and TRBJ1-5; D might be TRBD1 (5 bases). Per germline, CDR1 MNHEY and CDR2 SVGAGI. Trimming removed 5 bases at V and 2 bases at J, with 13 bases between. The CDR3 contains 15 residues. The DNA of the CDR3 is TGTGCCAGCAGTACCACCTGGGGGGGCAATCAGCCCCAGCATTTT. Translating gives CASSTTWGGNQPQHF.

This clonotype was counted at least ten times. The chain joins TRBV7-9 to TRBJ1-2; 7 nucleotides agree with TRBD1. Germline V gene data show CDR1 as SEHNR and CDR2 as FQNEAQ (reference sequence). This CDR3 region has 14 residues. V was clipped by 1 base and J by 4 bases; unmatched bases: 3. This CDR3 reads CASSLGAGGYGYTF. The CDR3 DNA reads as TGTGCCAGCAGCTTAGGTGCAGGGGGCTATGGCTACACCTTC. The full variable domain, completed using reference TRBV7-9 and TRBJ1-2, is DTGVSQNPRHKITKRGQNVTFRCDPISEHNRLYWYRQTLGQGPEFLTYFQNEAQLEKSRLLSDRFSAERPKGSFSTLEIQRTEQGDSAMYLCASSLGAGGYGYTFGSGTRLTVV.

This clonotype was recorded at least ten times. This rearrangement joins TRBV24-1 to TRBJ1-1, with D unclear. Deletions cut 4 bases from V and 1 base from J, with 6 bases between. The CDR3 sequence is 13 residues long. Germline assignment: CDR1 KGHDR and CDR2 SFDVKD. CDR3 in amino acids: CATSEGKNTEAFF. CDR3 sequence (DNA): TGTGCCACCAGTGAAGGGAAGAACACTGAAGCTTTCTTT.

This chain links TRBV2 with TRBJ1-2; D unclear. V shed 8 bases and J shed 3 bases, with 10 bases lying between them. Per germline, CDR1 SNHLY and CDR2 FYNNEI. CDR3 size: 12 residues. CDR3 nucleotides: TGTGCCAGCTATCGGGCGGACTATGGCTACACCTTC. Residues: CASYRADYGYTF.

This clonotype has ten or more counts. This rearrangement joins TRBV29-1 to TRBJ2-7, with 8 bases that match TRBD2. There are 10 residues in the CDR3. Germline assignment: CDR1 SQVTM and CDR2 ANQGSEA. The ends lost 4 bases at V and 7 bases at J; junction bases unmatched: 0. As DNA, the CDR3 is TGCAGCGTTGTAGCGGGAGAGCAGTACTTC. It specifies CSVVAGEQYF.

The rearrangement uses TRBV20-1 and TRBJ2-6; TRBD1 is a possible D gene (6 bases). CDR1 DFQATT and CDR2 SNEGSKA come from the germline V gene (reference sequence). The CDR3 extends over 14 amino acids. Trimming left V 8 bases short and J 0 bases short, with 11 bases between. The CDR3 DNA reads TGCAGTACCTCCAGGGGCTCTGGGGCCAACGTCCTGACTTTC. It is translated as CSTSRGSGANVLTF.

This clonotype was seen many times. V usage is TRBV29-1 and J usage is TRBJ1-6; perhaps TRBD1 as D (5 bases). V was cut by 8 bases and J by 12 bases, with 23 bases left in between. This CDR3 has 14 amino acids. CDR1 and CDR2 from the germline V gene are SQVTM and ANQGSEA. The CDR3 DNA reads TGCAGCCCGACCCGGGACTATCAATGGGGACCCCTCCACTTT. Translated, it gives CSPTRDYQWGPLHF.

V and J are TRBV7-9 and TRBJ1-1, with a tentative D call TRBD1 (5 bases). Per the germline V gene, CDR1 is SEHNR and CDR2 is FQNEAQ (reference sequence). This CDR3 contains 14 residues. V lost 2 bases to trimming and J lost 12 bases, with 19 bases between them. CDR3 coding DNA: TGTGCCAGCAGCTTACTGGGTCGTTGGGGGGACCCTTTCTTT. Residues: CASSLLGRWGDPFF.

The CDR3 protein is CASSLDIARTQYF. CDR3 bases: TGTGCCAGCAGCCTCGACATAGCAAGGACCCAGTACTTC. The chain joins TRBV9 to TRBJ2-5; D remains ambiguous. Trimming left V 4 bases short and J 7 bases short, with 14 bases between. CDR1 and CDR2 from the germline V gene are SGDLS and YYNGEE. The CDR3 covers 13 residues.

This chain connects TRBV10-3 to TRBJ1-1; the D gene is possibly TRBD1 (5 bases). Germline values: CDR1 ENHRY, CDR2 SYGVKD. The CDR3 contains 13 residues. With 0 bases removed from V and 5 bases from J, the gap between germline ends came to 7 bases. The DNA for the CDR3 is TGTGCCATCAGTGAGTCAGGGGTAACTGAAGCTTTCTTT. The encoded protein is CAISESGVTEAFF.

The chain recombines TRBV7-6 with TRBJ2-5, with D tentatively TRBD1 or TRBD2 (5 bases each). V was trimmed by 4 bases and J by 1 base, leaving 13 bases between them. This CDR3 is 15 amino acids long. CDR1 SGHVS and CDR2 FNYEAQ come from the germline V gene. The CDR3 region has the DNA TGTGCCAGCAGCTGGGACGTAGGTTCCCAAGAGACCCAGTACTTC. Protein product: CASSWDVGSQETQYF. Full variable domain (remainder filled in from reference TRBV7-6 and TRBJ2-5): GAGVSQSPRYKVTKRGQDVALRCDPISGHVSLYWYRQALGQGPEFLTYFNYEAQQDKSGLPNDRFSAERPEGSISTLTIQRTEQRDSAMYRCASSWDVGSQETQYFGPGTRLLVL.

The CDR3: CASGTGLEAFF. DNA of the CDR3: TGTGCCAGCGGGACAGGTTTAGAAGCTTTCTTT. The chain links TRBV4-2 to TRBJ1-1, with 8 bases identical to TRBD1. This CDR3 is built from 11 residues. CDR1 is LGHNA, CDR2 YNFKEQ, per germline. The V segment lost 8 bases and the J segment 8 bases; nucleotides outside the gene matches: 4.

This clonotype was recorded a few times. The V gene is TRBV9, the J gene TRBJ2-5, with 8 positions matching TRBD1. The J call may not be correct, given that the DNA end is closer to TRBJ2-7. The CDR3 loop spans 15 amino acids. Germline CDR1 and CDR2: SGDLS and YYNGEE. Written as DNA, the CDR3 is TGTGCCAGCAGCGGAACGACAGGGGAATCGAACGAGCAGTACTTC. It yields the protein CASSGTTGESNEQYF.

This clonotype came up once. The chain couples TRBV10-1 to TRBJ1-6; D possibly corresponds to TRBD1 (5 bases). With 6 bases removed from V and 0 bases from J, the gap between germline ends came to 15 bases. Germline CDR1 WNHNN, CDR2 SYGVQD (reference sequence). This CDR3 is 17 amino acids long. CDR3 coding DNA: TGCGCCAGCAGCCTACAGGAGTTGATCTCCTATAATTCACCCCTCCACTTT. Its translation is CASSLQELISYNSPLHF.

This clonotype was detected only a few times. The chain couples TRBV5-6 to TRBJ1-1, with D possibly being TRBD1 (6 bases). Trimming removed 4 bases at V and 5 bases at J, with 21 bases between. The germline V gene encodes CDR1 SGHDT and CDR2 YYEEEE. This CDR3 contains 16 residues. CDR3 region: CASSPPYRGSGTEAFF. DNA of the CDR3: TGTGCCAGCAGCCCGCCATATAGGGGGTCGGGGACTGAAGCTTTCTTT.

This clonotype was picked up a small number of times. The chain carries TRBV6-6 and TRBJ1-2, with 7 positions matching TRBD1. There are 12 residues in the CDR3. From germline, CDR1 is MNHNY and CDR2 SVGAGI (reference sequence). Germline trimming cut 2 bases from V and 10 bases from J; bases unmatched to any gene: 4. DNA of the CDR3: TGTGCCAGCAGTTACCCGACAGGGAACTACACCTTC. Translated, it gives CASSYPTGNYTF.

This chain uses TRBV19 with TRBJ2-7, with D perhaps TRBD2 (7 bases). Trimming pared 6 bases from V and 2 bases from J, leaving 11 bases between. In germline, CDR1 is LNHDA, CDR2 SQIVND (reference sequence). CDR3 length: 13 amino acids. The CDR3 is CASRGGAAYEQYF. DNA for the CDR3: TGTGCCAGTAGGGGGGGGGCAGCCTACGAGCAGTACTTC.

V gene TRBV7-9 combines with J gene TRBJ2-5; 11 bases align to TRBD1. V was pared by 5 bases and J by 6 bases, with 8 bases of the junction left unmatched. The length of the CDR3 is 15 residues. The V gene's germline CDR1 is SEHNR and CDR2 FQNEAQ (reference sequence). Written as DNA, the CDR3 is TGTGCCAGCAGCCCCCCAGGGACAGGGGGACAGACCCAGTACTTC. Translated, it gives CASSPPGTGGQTQYF. Looking up the rest from reference TRBV7-9 and TRBJ2-5 gives the full variable domain: DTGVSQNPRHKITKRGQNVTFRCDPISEHNRLYWYRQTLGQGPEFLTYFQNEAQLEKSRLLSDRFSAERPKGSFSTLEIQRTEQGDSAMYLCASSPPGTGGQTQYFGPGTRLLVL.

This clonotype was found a few times. V gene TRBV7-9 combines with J gene TRBJ2-2; D is perhaps TRBD2 (5 bases). Deletions cut 5 bases from V and 3 bases from J, with 19 bases between. Germline CDR1 and CDR2: SEHNR and FQNEAQ (reference sequence). The CDR3 sequence is 17 residues long. The CDR3 spells CASSPRNRGIYTGELFF. CDR3 sequence (DNA): TGTGCCAGCAGCCCCCGAAACCGGGGTATCTACACCGGGGAGCTGTTTTTT.

As for this clonotype: At one of its ends the junction is not consistent with the germline gene, which may arise from a read error. The chain has TRBV7-9 and TRBJ1-1, with TRBD1 matching 9 bases. Germline assignment: CDR1 SEHNR and CDR2 FQNEAQ (reference sequence). The CDR3 is 15 amino acids. The chain's CDR3 is CASSWGQGRHTEAFF. The CDR3 DNA is TGCGCCAGCAGCTGGGGACAGGGTCGACACACTGAAGCTTTCTTT. The full variable domain, in which reference TRBV7-9 and TRBJ1-1 provide the parts outside the CDR3, is DTGVSQNPRHKITKRGQNVTFRCDPISEHNRLYWYRQTLGQGPEFLTYFQNEAQLEKSRLLSDRFSAERPKGSFSTLEIQRTEQGDSAMYLCASSWGQGRHTEAFFGQGTRLTVV.

V and J are TRBV6-5 and TRBJ1-2; 9 nucleotides agree with TRBD1. The CDR3 has 13 amino acids. Germline V gene lookup returns CDR1 MNHEY and CDR2 SVGAGI. Germline trimming cut 6 bases from V and 8 bases from J; bases unmatched to any gene: 7. The CDR3 DNA reads TGTGCCAGCAGCCAAGAGACAGGGGGAGGCTACACCTTC. Its translation: CASSQETGGGYTF.